This T cell receptor (beta chain) was sequenced in a study of identical twins. V dropped 2 bases and J dropped 9; count of bases not matched to a gene: 13. CDR3 length equals 15 residues. In germline, CDR1 is MGHRA, CDR2 YSYEKL. Findings and caveats of the study: Conclusions were based on cross-sectional statistical analysis, without following the same donors.

One entry per CDR3 protein results from TCRdb running MiXCR on the 5' RACE reads. The table shows 650,000 to 750,000 distinct CDR3 sequences, with over 20% occurring only once. To note about this clonotype: Its target is unknown.

The data also belong to a second study, concerning T cells expressing NK-cell markers. From that paper: All TCR beta repertoires analysed originated from sorted CD3+CD56+NKG2C+, CD3+CD56+NKG2C- and CD3+CD56-NKG2C+ T cells. These clonotypes additionally ranked first within the CD3+CD56-NKG2C+ fraction of several donors. It is unclear if expanded NKG2C-expressing clones target HCMV antigens.

The V call is TRBV4-1, the J call TRBJ2-7, with 7 bases lining up with TRBD2. The TCR sequence derives from a young woman in good health. Sequenced material: PBMCs. The CDR3 nucleotides read TGCGCCAGCAGCCAATTTGAGCGGGGAGTTACGGCGCAGTACTTC. This codes for CASSQFERGVTAQYF.